The entry below describes one T cell receptor (beta chain). This clonotype was counted only a few times. The clone's antigen remains unknown. Base-call qualities are not available, and no considerably larger clone is one nucleotide away. The data were taken from a study of T cells in Graves' hyperthyroidism and ophthalmopathy (dated by TCRdb to the late 2010s). Regarding the research as a whole: Peripheral blood samples were taken at the time of initial diagnosis, prior to any treatment. A discovery cohort of about a hundred patients, about 44 with Graves' ophthalmopathy and approximately 55 with stable Graves' hyperthyroidism, was used to find distinguishing TCR V-J signatures. Prospective prediction of ophthalmopathy was tested in an independent validation cohort of fewer than 20 hyperthyroidism patients and roughly 16 patients who later progressed to ophthalmopathy. Thyroid tissue and blood T-cell repertoires from about six Graves' hyperthyroidism patients were also compared in the study. After blood sampling, hyperthyroidism patients were treated with methimazole at a starting dose of 30 mg daily, and ophthalmopathy patients were treated with high-dose intravenous methylprednisolone. The approximately 100 discovery patients were divided at random into training and test sets in a 7:3 ratio. The paper describes TCR Vbeta CDR3 sequencing of roughly 130 peripheral blood samples, made up of around 41 ophthalmopathy patients, some 76 hyperthyroidism patients and some 17 progressor patients.

Stable Graves' hyperthyroidism was defined as no progression to ophthalmopathy during 18 months of follow-up. Hyperthyroidism patients were aged 18 to 65 years and newly diagnosed, with disease duration of less than 2 months. Exclusion was applied to patients with uncontrolled infections, other autoimmune diseases, pregnancy or lactation. Diagnoses relied on clinical symptoms, serum thyroxine and TRAb, thyroid ultrasound and orbital computed tomography. PBMCs were isolated from around 10 ml of fresh peripheral blood by Ficoll-Paque density gradient centrifugation. Trizol reagent was used to extract total RNA, and RNA quality was then checked on an Agilent 2100 Bioanalyzer. The TCR beta CDR3 regions were amplified from the RNA transcripts. The first round of RT-PCR for the TCR CDR3 was performed with the HTBI primer set and the Qiagen OneStep RT-PCR kit. Libraries were constructed in a second round of multiplex PCR, after which size selection and purification were performed. The libraries were sequenced on an Illumina HiSeq2000 using paired-end 100 bp reads. For the original study's pipeline: SOAPnuke was used to process the raw data, removing reads that contained adapters or uncalled bases, had a mean Phred below 15, or lacked an exact match to the constant primer or identifier. High-quality paired reads were merged with COPE v1.2.5, and unique nucleotide sequences were defined as clonotypes. MiTCR v1.1 was used to align the clonotypes against IMGT TRBV, TRBD and TRBJ reference segments. Analysis was restricted to V-J combinations with a frequency above 0.0001, which covered 98% to 99.2% of repertoires. The TCS score was defined as the ratio of F50 (clonal expansion) to E x V (chaos), calculated using BLOSUM62-based TCRdist between CDR3 peptides within each V-J. Welch's t-statistics and random forest reduced roughly 540 V-J features to 13, which were used in a naive Bayes classifier (R e1071). The public reads were reprocessed in TCRdb via fastp at Q25 and MiXCR, keeping in-frame beta chains. Duplicate CDR3 protein sequences are folded into a single record with the most common DNA and genes. TCRdb, rather than the study authors, made the V and J calls. This sample gives 300,000 to 450,000 distinct CDR3 sequences in total; more than 20% of them show up just once. The top ten constitute 70% to 75% of the sample.

On the study overall, not on this receptor specifically: In validation, progression to ophthalmopathy was predicted by the model with roughly 69% sensitivity and nearly 75% specificity, a median of approximately 7.1 months before onset. Most expanded thyroid clonotypes (frequency above 0.001) were also detected in blood, a finding suggesting that blood repertoires may reflect thyroid immune responses. No statistical method was used to set the sample size in advance, and investigators knew the group allocation. A 13 V-J signature model separated ophthalmopathy from stable hyperthyroidism, with just over 85% sensitivity and roughly 81% specificity in cross-validation and 80%/75% in testing.

V is pruned by 6 bases and J by 3 bases, leaving 7 bases of the junction without a gene match. Taken from the germline V gene, the CDR1 and CDR2 loops are SGHTA and FQGNSA. The CDR3 runs 15 residues from the cysteine to the phenylalanine. Only CDR3 DNA remains: 45 bases, in frame from the first base. The chain is encoded by TRBV7-2 joined to TRBJ1-3; 8 nucleotides in the junction match TRBD1. Material: blood. This TCR was recovered from a man aged 45 to 65 with Graves' hyperthyroidism. The CDR3 region has the sequence CASSPGGAGGNTIYF. DNA sequence: TGTGCCAGCAGTCCAGGGGGCGCGGGTGGAAACACCATATATTTT.